This T cell receptor (beta chain) was identified during a study of Ad26.COV2.S vaccination and SARS-CoV-2 variants (dated by TCRdb to the early 2020s). Context from the whole study: Vaccine-arm donors were drawn from COV1001, a multicentre, randomized, double-blind, placebo-controlled phase I-IIa trial of Ad26.COV2.S in healthy adults. A total of roughly 30 samples were included in the TCR-sequenced set, comprising around 19 Ad26.COV2.S vaccine recipients, 5 placebo recipients and 8 SARS-CoV-2 convalescent individuals. Sequencing of the TCRbeta repertoire served to evaluate the specificity and breadth of SARS-CoV-2-reactive T cell receptors following Ad26.COV2.S vaccination. Trial participants were randomized into five groups of five: low-dose or high-dose Ad26.COV2.S given once or twice, or placebo on both occasions. Throughout the experiments and outcome assessment, investigators stayed blinded to trial group allocation. Ad26.COV2.S was given intramuscularly at 5x10^10 or 1x10^11 viral particles, as a single shot or as two shots 56 days apart. Study-wide conclusions, independent of this receptor: The study lacked the statistical power to compare responses across vaccine doses or regimens. Comparable non-spike TCR breadth was observed between vaccine and placebo recipients, consistent with only spike being contained in the vaccine. After vaccination, substantial breadth of spike-specific CD8+ and CD4+ T cell responses was reported. The authors noted that total T cell responses may have been underestimated by the TCR breadth and depth analyses. Ad26.COV2.S recipients had higher spike-specific TCR breadth than placebo recipients (P = 0.0014).

In light of the paper, this sample's treatment or condition label describes: roughly 20 received Ad26.COV2.S at low or high dose, single or two shots; five or six received placebo; per-sample allocation not given. For vaccine and placebo recipients, repertoires were sequenced using samples collected on day 63 after the first injection. Between 29 July and 7 August 2020, Cohort 1b enrolled about 27 adults aged 18-55 years at one site in Boston, USA. Ad26.COV2.S was a replication-incompetent adenovirus type 26 vector that expressed a prefusion-stabilized SARS-CoV-2 spike protein derived from the original Wuhan strain. For CDR1 and CDR2, the germline V gene lists MNHNS and SASEGT. Compared with germline, V lacks 1 base and J lacks 1 base; bases without a gene match: 5. The CDR3 has 18 amino acids, counting the end cysteine and phenylalanine. Only CDR3 DNA is held: 54 bases, read in frame from base 1.

Details on this clone: This clone's antigen is unknown. Within one base of it there is no much larger clone, and no base qualities were kept.

TCRbeta CDR3 regions were sequenced with the immunoSEQ Assay. After extraction, genomic DNA underwent amplification by bias-controlled multiplex PCR, followed by high-throughput sequencing. The published analysis was carried out like this. To quantify the absolute abundance of each unique TCRbeta CDR3 region, sequences were collapsed and filtered. T cell fraction was estimated by normalization of TCRbeta template counts to usable DNA, with usable DNA being measured through amplification of reference genes present in all nucleated cells. Repertoire TCRs were annotated as SARS-CoV-2-specific by exact matching of V gene, CDR3 amino acid sequence and J gene to a known reactive TCR set. MIRA supplied the reference SARS-CoV-2 TCR set, which was filtered for enrichment in COVID-19-positive ImmuneCODE repertoires so that public or cross-reactive TCRs were removed. Using the MIRA antigens, annotated TCRs were further analysed by specific ORF or by position within an ORF. Depth was the summed frequency of annotated unique rearrangements, while breadth was defined as annotated unique rearrangements over total unique productive rearrangements. Group comparisons of TCR breadth used two-sided Wilcoxon rank-sum tests. TCRdb obtained this table from immuneACCESS and retained in-frame rearrangements with V and J assigned. These tables miss some clones; where compared with another copy, unresolved V genes account for less than half of the shortfall, and the remainder is unexplained. V and J calls and clone size come straight from that table; D and trimming were deduced from the DNA. The sample table contains approximately 400,000 clones; only one count was recorded for 70% to 90% of them. In total, the top ten clones hold 3.3% of the sample.

The rearranged chain carries TRBV6-1 and TRBJ2-5, and 14 bases in between align with TRBD2. The source material was peripheral blood, sampled in a trial of Ad26.COV2.S vaccine versus placebo. The source is a person between 18 and 65 years old who received the Ad26.COV2.S COVID-19 vaccine or a placebo. The sequenced DNA: TGTGCCAGCAGTGAAGGGACTAGCGGGGGGAGCCGCCAAGAGACCCAGTACTTC. This yields the protein CASSEGTSGGSRQETQYF.